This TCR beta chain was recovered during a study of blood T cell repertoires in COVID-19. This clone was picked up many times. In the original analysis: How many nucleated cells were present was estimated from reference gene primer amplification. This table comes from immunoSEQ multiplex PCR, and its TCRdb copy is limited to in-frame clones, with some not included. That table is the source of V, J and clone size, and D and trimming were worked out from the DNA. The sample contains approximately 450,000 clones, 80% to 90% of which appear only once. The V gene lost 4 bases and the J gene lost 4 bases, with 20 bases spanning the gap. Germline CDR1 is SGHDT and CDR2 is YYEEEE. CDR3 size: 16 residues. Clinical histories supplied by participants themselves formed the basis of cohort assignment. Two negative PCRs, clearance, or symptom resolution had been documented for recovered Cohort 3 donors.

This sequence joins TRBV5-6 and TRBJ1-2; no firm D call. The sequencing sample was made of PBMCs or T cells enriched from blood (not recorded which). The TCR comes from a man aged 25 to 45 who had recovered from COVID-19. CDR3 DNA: TGTGCCAGCAGCCATTGGAAGACTTTTAATGTCTATGGCTACACCTTC. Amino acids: CASSHWKTFNVYGYTF.